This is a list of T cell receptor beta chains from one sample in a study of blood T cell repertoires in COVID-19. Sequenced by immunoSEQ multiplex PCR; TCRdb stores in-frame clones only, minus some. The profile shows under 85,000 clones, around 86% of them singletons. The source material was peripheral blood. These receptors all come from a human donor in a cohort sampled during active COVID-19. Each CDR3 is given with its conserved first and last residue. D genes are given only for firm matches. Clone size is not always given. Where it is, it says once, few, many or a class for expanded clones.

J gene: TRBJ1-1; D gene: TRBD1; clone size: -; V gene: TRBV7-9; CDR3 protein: CASSYQGGAFF; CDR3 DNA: TGTGCCAGCAGCTATCAGGGGGGAGCTTTCTTT
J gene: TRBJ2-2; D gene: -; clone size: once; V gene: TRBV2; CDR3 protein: CASSESGQNTGELFF; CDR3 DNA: TGTGCCAGCAGTGAAAGCGGCCAGAACACCGGGGAGCTGTTTTTT
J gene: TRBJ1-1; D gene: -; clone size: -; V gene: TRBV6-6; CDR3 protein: CASSYEVRNMNTEAFF; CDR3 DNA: TGTGCCAGCAGTTACGAAGTCAGAAACATGAACACTGAAGCTTTCTTT
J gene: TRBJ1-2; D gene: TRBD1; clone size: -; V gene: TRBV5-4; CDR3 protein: CASSFGTGVGYGYTF; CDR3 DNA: TGTGCCAGCAGCTTCGGGACAGGAGTAGGCTATGGCTACACCTTC
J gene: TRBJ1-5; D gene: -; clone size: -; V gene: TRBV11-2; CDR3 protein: CASSAGNQPQHF; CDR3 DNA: TGTGCCAGCAGCGCAGGGAATCAGCCCCAGCATTTT
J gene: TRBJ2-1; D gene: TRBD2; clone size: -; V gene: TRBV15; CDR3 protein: CATSRGLAGGYNEQFF; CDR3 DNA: TGTGCCACCAGCAGAGGCTTAGCGGGGGGGTACAATGAGCAGTTCTTC
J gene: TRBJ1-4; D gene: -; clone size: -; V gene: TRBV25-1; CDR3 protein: CASIGPTNEKLFF; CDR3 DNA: TGTGCCAGCATTGGGCCCACTAATGAAAAACTGTTTTTT
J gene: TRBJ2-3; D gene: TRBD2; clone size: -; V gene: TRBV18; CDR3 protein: CASSPSGGPSTDTQYF; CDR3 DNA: TGTGCCAGCTCACCGTCGGGGGGGCCCTCCACAGATACGCAGTATTTT
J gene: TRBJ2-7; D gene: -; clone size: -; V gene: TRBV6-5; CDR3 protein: CASRAGQNEQYF; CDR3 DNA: TGTGCCAGCAGGGCGGGACAGAACGAGCAGTACTTC
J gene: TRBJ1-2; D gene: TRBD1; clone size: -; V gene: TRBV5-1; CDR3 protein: CASSLGPTDRGNGYTF; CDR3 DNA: TGCGCCAGCAGCTTGGGACCCACTGACAGGGGGAATGGCTACACCTTC
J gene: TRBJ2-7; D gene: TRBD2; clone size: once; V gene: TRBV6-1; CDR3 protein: CASSEIGLAGPHGSF; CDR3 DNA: TGTGCCAGCAGTGAAATCGGACTAGCGGGTCCCCATGGGTCCTTC
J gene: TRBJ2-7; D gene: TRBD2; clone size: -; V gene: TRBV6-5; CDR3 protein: CASSSGGPYEQYF; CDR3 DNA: TGTGCCAGCAGTTCGGGGGGTCCCTACGAGCAGTACTTC
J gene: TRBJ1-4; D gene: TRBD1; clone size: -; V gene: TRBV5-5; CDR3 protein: CASSFGPGQGYEKLFF; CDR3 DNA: TGTGCCAGCAGCTTTGGTCCGGGACAGGGGTATGAAAAACTGTTTTTT
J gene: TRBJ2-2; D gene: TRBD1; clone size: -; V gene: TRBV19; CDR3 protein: CASSISRDSLNTGELFF; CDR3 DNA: TGTGCCAGTAGTATCTCCCGGGACAGTCTGAACACCGGGGAGCTGTTTTTT
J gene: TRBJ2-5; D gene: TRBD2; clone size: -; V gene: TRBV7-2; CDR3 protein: CASSLAISGGTVQETQYF; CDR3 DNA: TGTGCCAGCAGCTTAGCCATTAGCGGGGGGACAGTCCAAGAGACCCAGTACTTC
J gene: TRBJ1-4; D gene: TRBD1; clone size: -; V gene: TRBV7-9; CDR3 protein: CASSLYPGQGEKLFF; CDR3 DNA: TGTGCCAGCAGCCTATACCCGGGACAGGGGGAAAAACTGTTTTTT
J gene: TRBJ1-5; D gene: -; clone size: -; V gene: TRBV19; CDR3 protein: CASSIARDIRNQPQHF; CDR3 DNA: TGTGCCAGTAGTATAGCCAGGGATATTCGCAATCAGCCCCAGCATTTT
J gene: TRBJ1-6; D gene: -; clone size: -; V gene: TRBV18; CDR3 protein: CASSPALPGNSPLHF; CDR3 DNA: TGTGCCAGCTCACCAGCGTTACCGGGTAATTCACCCCTCCACTTT
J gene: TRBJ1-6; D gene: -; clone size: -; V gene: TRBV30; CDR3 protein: CAWSRLGSYNSPLHF; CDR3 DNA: TGTGCCTGGAGTCGTCTCGGCTCCTATAATTCACCCCTCCACTTT
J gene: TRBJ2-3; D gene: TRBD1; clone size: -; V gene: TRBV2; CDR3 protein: CASSDRTGGYTDTQYF; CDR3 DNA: TGTGCCAGCAGTGACCGGACAGGGGGCTACACAGATACGCAGTATTTT
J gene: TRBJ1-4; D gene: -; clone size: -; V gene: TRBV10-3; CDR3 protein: CAISESILGGTNEKLFF; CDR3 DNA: TGTGCCATCAGTGAGTCGATCCTAGGAGGAACTAATGAAAAACTGTTTTTT
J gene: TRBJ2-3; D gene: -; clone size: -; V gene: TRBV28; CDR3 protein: CASSSRGAGTDTQYF; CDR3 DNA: TGTGCCAGCAGTTCCAGGGGGGCGGGCACAGATACGCAGTATTTT
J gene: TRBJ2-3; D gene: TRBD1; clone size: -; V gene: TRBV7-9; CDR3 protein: CASSLLQGAADTQYF; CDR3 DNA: TGTGCCAGCAGCTTATTGCAGGGGGCGGCAGATACGCAGTATTTT
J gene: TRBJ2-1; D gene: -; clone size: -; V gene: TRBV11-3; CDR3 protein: CASSLGGGASYNEQFF; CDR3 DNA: TGTGCCAGCAGCTTAGGTGGGGGGGCCTCCTACAATGAGCAGTTCTTC
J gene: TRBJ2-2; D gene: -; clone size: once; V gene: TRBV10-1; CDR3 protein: CASTGNTGELFF; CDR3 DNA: TGCGCCAGTACGGGGAACACCGGGGAGCTGTTTTTT
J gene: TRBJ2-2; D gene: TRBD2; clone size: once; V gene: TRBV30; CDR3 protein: CAWITPGLAGGPGELFF; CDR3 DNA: TGTGCCTGGATAACCCCGGGACTAGCGGGGGGGCCCGGGGAGCTGTTTTTT
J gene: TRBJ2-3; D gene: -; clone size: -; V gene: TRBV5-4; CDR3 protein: CASSLEGRVGGTDTQYF; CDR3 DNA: TGTGCCAGCAGCTTAGAGGGTCGGGTTGGGGGCACAGATACGCAGTATTTT
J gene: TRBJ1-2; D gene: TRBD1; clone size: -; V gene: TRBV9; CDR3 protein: CASRQGENYGYTF; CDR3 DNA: TGTGCCAGTCGTCAGGGGGAGAACTATGGCTACACCTTC
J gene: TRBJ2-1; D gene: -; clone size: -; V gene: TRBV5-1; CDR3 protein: CASSLELQGGNEQFF; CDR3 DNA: TGCGCCAGCAGCTTGGAACTCCAGGGAGGCAATGAGCAGTTCTTC
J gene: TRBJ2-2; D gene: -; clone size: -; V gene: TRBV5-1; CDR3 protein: CASMAGLNTGELFF; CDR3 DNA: TGCGCCAGCATGGCAGGATTGAACACCGGGGAGCTGTTTTTT
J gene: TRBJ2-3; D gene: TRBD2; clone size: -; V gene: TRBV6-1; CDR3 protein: CASSARERLAVTDTQYF; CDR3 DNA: TGTGCCAGCAGTGCCCGTGAGCGACTAGCGGTCACAGATACGCAGTATTTT
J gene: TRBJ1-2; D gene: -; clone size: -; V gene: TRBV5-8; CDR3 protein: CASSLEGQPSVYGYTF; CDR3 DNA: TGTGCCAGCAGCTTGGAAGGACAACCGAGCGTCTATGGCTACACCTTC
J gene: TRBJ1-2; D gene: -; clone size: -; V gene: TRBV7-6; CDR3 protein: CASSLDRYVYTF; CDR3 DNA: TGTGCCAGCAGCTTAGATAGATACGTCTACACCTTC
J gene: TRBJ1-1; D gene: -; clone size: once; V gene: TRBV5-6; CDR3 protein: CASSRDPGIAASWAFF; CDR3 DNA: TGTGCCAGCAGCCGGGACCCAGGGATAGCGGCGTCATGGGCTTTCTTT
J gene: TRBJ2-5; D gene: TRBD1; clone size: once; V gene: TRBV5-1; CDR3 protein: CASSLTGGTKTQYF; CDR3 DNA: TGCGCCAGCAGCTTGACAGGGGGCACAAAGACCCAGTACTTC
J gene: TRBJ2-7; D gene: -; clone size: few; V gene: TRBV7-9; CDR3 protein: CASSPSQVSHEQYF; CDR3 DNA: TGTGCCAGCAGCCCCTCACAGGTGTCCCACGAGCAGTACTTC
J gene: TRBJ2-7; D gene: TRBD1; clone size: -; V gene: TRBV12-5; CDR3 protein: CASGPGQGAHEQYF; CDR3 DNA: TGTGCTAGTGGTCCGGGACAGGGGGCTCACGAGCAGTACTTC
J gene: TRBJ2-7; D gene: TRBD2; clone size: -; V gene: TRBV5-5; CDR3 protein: CASSLEGSGGAFNYEQYF; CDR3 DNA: TGTGCCAGCAGCCTGGAGGGGAGCGGGGGGGCGTTTAACTACGAGCAGTACTTC
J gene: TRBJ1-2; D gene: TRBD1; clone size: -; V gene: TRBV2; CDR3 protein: CASSLLGTEYGYTF; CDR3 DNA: TGTGCCAGCAGCCTCCTCGGGACAGAATATGGCTACACCTTC
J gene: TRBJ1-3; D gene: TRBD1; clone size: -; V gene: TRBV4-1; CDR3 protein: CASSQVDYRGPYSGNTIYF; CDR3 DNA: TGCGCCAGCAGCCAAGTGGATTACAGGGGGCCCTACTCTGGAAACACCATATATTTT
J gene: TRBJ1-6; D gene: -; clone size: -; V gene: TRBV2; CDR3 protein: CASSLDSWDNSPLHF; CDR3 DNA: TGTGCCAGCAGTCTGGACAGTTGGGATAATTCACCCCTCCACTTT
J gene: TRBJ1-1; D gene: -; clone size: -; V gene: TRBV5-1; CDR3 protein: CASSLDRATEAFF; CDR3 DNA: TGCGCCAGCAGCTTGGACAGGGCCACTGAAGCTTTCTTT
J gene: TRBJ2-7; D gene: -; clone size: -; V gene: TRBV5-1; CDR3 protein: CASSYRDTAYEQYF; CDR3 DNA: TGCGCCAGCAGCTATCGGGACACTGCCTACGAGCAGTACTTC
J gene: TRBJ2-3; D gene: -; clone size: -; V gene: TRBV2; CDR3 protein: CASRTTGLSTDTQYF; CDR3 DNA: TGTGCCAGCAGGACGACCGGACTGAGCACAGATACGCAGTATTTT
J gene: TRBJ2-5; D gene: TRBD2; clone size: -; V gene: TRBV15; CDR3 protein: CATSRVRSGGAETQYF; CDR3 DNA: TGTGCCACCAGCAGAGTGAGAAGCGGGGGGGCAGAGACCCAGTACTTC